The 30 T cell receptor beta chains in this list originate from one sample, sequenced in a study of blood T cells in healthy people across ages. Sample-barcoded 5' priming and a J-beta primer mix drove a second PCR of roughly 7 to 11 cycles. TCRdb called the 5' RACE reads again in MiXCR, with one record for every CDR3 protein. The sample has roughly 800,000 distinct CDR3 sequences; around a quarter are singletons. This sample was shared with a second study, whose subject was T cells of mothers and their children.

The sample consisted of blood. The receptors shown here come from a boy aged 5-17 years in good health.

This clonotype was counted a few times. The chain combines TRBV29-1 with TRBJ2-1; 10 bases match TRBD1. This CDR3 spans 13 amino acids. CDR1 and CDR2 (germline): SQVTM, ANQGSEA. With 5 bases clipped from V and 7 bases from J, the junction kept 5 bases outside the gene matches. CDR3 region: CSVRQGAGNEQFF. In DNA form, the CDR3 reads TGCAGCGTTAGACAGGGGGCTGGTAATGAGCAGTTCTTC.

The DNA for the CDR3 is TGCGCCAGCGGTAGCGGTCGCGGGGAGACCCAGTACTTC. Protein product: CASGSGRGETQYF. The chain links TRBV4-3 to TRBJ2-5; maybe TRBD2 (6 bases). The CDR3 has 13 residues. Germline V lookup: CDR1 LGHNA, CDR2 YSLEER. Trimming stripped 8 bases from V and 5 bases from J, with 15 bases between.

Only a few counts were recorded for this clonotype. The chain combines TRBV18 with TRBJ2-5; the D gene is possibly TRBD1 (6 bases). The CDR3 length is 17 residues. In germline, CDR1 is KGHSH, CDR2 LQKENI. Deletions cut 0 bases from V and 4 bases from J, with 18 bases between. The CDR3 nucleotides are TGTGCCAGCTCACCACCTAGCATCTACAGGGCTGTAGAGACCCAGTACTTC. It encodes CASSPPSIYRAVETQYF.

This clonotype was picked up many times. This chain connects TRBV15 to TRBJ2-5; 7 bases match TRBD2. This CDR3 region has 15 residues. V dropped 0 bases and J dropped 4; count of bases not matched to a gene: 5. From germline, CDR1 is LNHNV and CDR2 YYDKDF (reference sequence). In DNA form, the CDR3 reads TGTGCCACCAGCAGAGAGGGGGGGATGACAGAGACCCAGTACTTC. Its protein product is CATSREGGMTETQYF.

Only a few counts were recorded for this clonotype. V and J are TRBV20-1 and TRBJ2-5; D uncertain. Near its end, the DNA agrees better with TRBJ2-7, so the J call may be wrong. The CDR3 is 15 amino acids. CDR1 is DFQATT and CDR2 is SNEGSKA in the germline V gene (reference sequence). CDR3 sequence (DNA): TGCAGTGCTAGTAGGGTAGGGCCTTTCTCCTACGAGCAGTACTTC. Encoded protein: CSASRVGPFSYEQYF.

This clonotype showed up just a few times. Mismatch with germline at one junction end may stem from a read error. J is TRBJ1-4 and V is TRBV7-7; no definite D call. This CDR3 comprises 15 residues. Per the germline V gene, CDR1 is SSHAT and CDR2 is FNYEAQ (reference sequence). The CDR3 here is CASSTRADLNEKLFF. Here the CDR3 DNA reads TGTGCTAGCAGCACCCGGGCAGACCTTAATGAAAAACTGTTTTTT.

The chain links TRBV28 to TRBJ1-2, with TRBD1 matching 7 bases. Trimming removed 11 bases from V and 2 bases from J; junction bases left unmatched: 5. The CDR3 runs 12 residues. CDR1 is MDHEN, CDR2 SYDVKM, per germline. CDR3 sequence reads: CAYKGGNYGYTF. In DNA, the CDR3 is TGTGCCTATAAAGGGGGCAACTATGGCTACACCTTC.

The genes are TRBV20-1 and TRBJ1-2; D may be TRBD1 (5 bases). The CDR3 extends over 13 amino acids. Germline V gene data show CDR1 as DFQATT and CDR2 as SNEGSKA (reference sequence). V was pared by 5 bases and J by 1 base, with 11 bases between. CDR3 residues: CSAPTTVNYGYTF. The CDR3 coding sequence is TGCAGTGCTCCCACGACAGTTAACTATGGCTACACCTTC.

This clonotype has just a few counts. The V gene is TRBV9, the J gene TRBJ2-1; 8 positions agree with TRBD2. Trimming took 2 bases from V and 6 from J; bases not matched to a gene: 7. This CDR3 has 15 residues. Germline CDR1 reads SGDLS; CDR2 reads YYNGEE. CDR3 amino acids: CASSVGAGVFNEQFF. The CDR3, as DNA: TGTGCCAGCAGCGTCGGAGCGGGAGTCTTCAATGAGCAGTTCTTC.

The chain uses TRBV7-9 and TRBJ2-1; D is uncertain. The CDR3 totals 13 residues. Trimming left V 3 bases short and J 5 bases short, with 8 bases between. Germline V lookup: CDR1 SEHNR, CDR2 FQNEAQ (reference sequence). CDR3 DNA: TGTGCCAGCAGCTTTACCGAAGACAATGAGCAGTTCTTC. It translates to CASSFTEDNEQFF.

The chain recombines TRBV5-1 with TRBJ2-5, with 8 bases lining up with TRBD1. The V and J ends lost 5 bases and 0 bases, in that order; junction bases with no gene match: 12. The germline CDR1 and CDR2 sequences are SGHRS and YFSETQ. The CDR3 spans 17 residues. CDR3 DNA sequence: TGCGCCAGCAGGTACGGGACAGGCCCCGAAAACCAAGAGACCCAGTACTTC. It specifies CASRYGTGPENQETQYF.

V is TRBV6-1 and J is TRBJ2-5, with 9 positions matching TRBD1. The CDR3 sequence is 14 residues long. The germline gives CDR1 MNHNS, CDR2 SASEGT. With 10 bases clipped from V and 5 bases from J, the junction kept 11 bases outside the gene matches. CDR3 in amino acids: CANREYRGRETQYF. CDR3 coding DNA: TGTGCCAACAGGGAATACAGGGGGCGCGAGACCCAGTACTTC.

The chain is built from TRBV4-3 and TRBJ2-1, with 8 bases matching TRBD2. CDR1 and CDR2 (germline): LGHNA, YSLEER. CDR3 length: 20 amino acids. The trim removed 0 bases at V and 0 bases at J, leaving 13 bases unmatched. CDR3 region: CASSQDPGPAGDSSYNEQFF. The CDR3 nucleotides are TGCGCCAGCAGCCAAGATCCGGGGCCAGCGGGGGATAGCTCCTACAATGAGCAGTTCTTC.

The genes are TRBV29-1 and TRBJ2-1; perhaps TRBD2 as D (6 bases). Judging by the DNA end, TRBJ2-7 fits better; the J call may be wrong. The CDR3 covers 13 residues. The V gene's germline CDR1 is SQVTM and CDR2 ANQGSEA. The DNA for the CDR3 is TGCAGCGCCCGAATCCAGGAGGGGTACGAGCAGTACTTC. This sequence encodes CSARIQEGYEQYF.

This clonotype was found a few times. At one of its ends the junction is not consistent with the germline gene, which may arise from a read error. This chain connects TRBV27 to TRBJ1-2; D unclear. The CDR3 runs to 15 residues. CDR1 is MNHEY, CDR2 SMNVEV, per germline (reference sequence). The CDR3 reads CASEMEAEANFGYTF. The DNA for the CDR3 is TGTGCCAGCGAAATGGAGGCAGAAGCTAACTTTGGCTACACCTTC.

In this sample, this clonotype turned up a few times. CDR3 coding DNA: TGTGCCAGCAGGCTGGGACAGGTAAACACTGAAGCTTTCTTT. Protein product: CASRLGQVNTEAFF. The chain combines TRBV6-2 or TRBV6-3 with TRBJ1-1; 8 bases agree with TRBD1. The J segment lost 2 bases and the V segment lost 6 bases, leaving 5 bases of the junction unmatched. Per the germline V gene, CDR1 is MNHEY and CDR2 is SVGEGT. The CDR3 runs 14 residues.

The chain uses TRBV18 and TRBJ2-5; 7 bases line up with TRBD1. Per the germline V gene, CDR1 is KGHSH and CDR2 is LQKENI. Trimming removed 4 bases from V and 3 bases from J; junction bases left unmatched: 14. The CDR3 spans 17 residues. The CDR3 DNA sequence: TGTGCCAGCTCACGACCTCCAGGACAGGCTATCGAAGAGACCCAGTACTTC. Its protein is CASSRPPGQAIEETQYF.

This clonotype was observed a single time. The CDR3 coding sequence is TGCAGTGCTAGCCCCGGACTAGCGGGGGCTGAGCAGTTCTTC. This gives the protein CSASPGLAGAEQFF. The chain is built from TRBV20-1 and TRBJ2-1, with 13 bases lining up with TRBD2. The trim removed 3 bases at V and 9 bases at J, leaving 5 bases unmatched. The CDR3 length is 14 residues. The V gene's germline CDR1 is DFQATT and CDR2 SNEGSKA (reference sequence).

The chain employs TRBV20-1 and TRBJ2-5; D unclear. The ends were cut back, 5 bases at V and 2 bases at J, with 15 bases in the middle. Germline CDR1 reads DFQATT; CDR2 reads SNEGSKA (reference sequence). The CDR3 contains 14 residues. The CDR3 nucleotides read TGCAGTGCTCCCCACAGCTACCAACAAGAGACCCAGTACTTC. Its translation is CSAPHSYQQETQYF.

This clonotype has only one observation. The CDR3 does not close with the conserved phenylalanine or tryptophan, likely indicating a read error. The rearrangement links TRBV27 to TRBJ2-4; D may match TRBD1 or TRBD2 (5 bases each). Between the trimmed V and J ends, which lost 0 bases and 3 bases, there was a span of 12 bases. The CDR3 extends over 16 amino acids. Germline values: CDR1 MNHEY, CDR2 SMNVEV (reference sequence). This CDR3 is CASSLSYEGFKNIQYL. The CDR3 region has the DNA TGTGCCAGCAGTTTATCGTACGAGGGGTTCAAAAACATTCAGTACCTC.

In its sample, this clonotype was seen a few times. The chain links TRBV4-3 to TRBJ2-3; a weak D match, TRBD2 (6 bases). The V end lost 0 bases, the J end lost 2 bases, and 12 bases lay between the germline ends. The CDR3 extends over 16 amino acids. The germline CDR1 and CDR2 sequences are LGHNA and YSLEER. The CDR3 DNA reads TGCGCCAGCAGCCAAGATCATGGGGGGTTCACAGATACGCAGTATTTT. It translates to CASSQDHGGFTDTQYF.

This clonotype was detected only a few times. This chain links TRBV29-1 with TRBJ2-1; the D gene could be TRBD1 or TRBD2 (5 bases each). The J call may be in error: the DNA end matches TRBJ2-5 better. Per the germline V gene, CDR1 is SQVTM and CDR2 is ANQGSEA. The CDR3 extends over 13 amino acids. The CDR3 bases are TGCAGCGTTGAAGTGGGACCCCAAGAGACCCAGTACTTC. Amino acids: CSVEVGPQETQYF.

V is TRBV4-3 and J is TRBJ1-6, with D possibly TRBD1 on 5 matching bases. The germline V gene encodes CDR1 LGHNA and CDR2 YSLEER. The CDR3 spans 15 residues. Trimming pared 4 bases from V and 6 bases from J, leaving 13 bases between. The CDR3 coding sequence is TGCGCCAGCAGCCTCCAGGGAGGGTTTAATTCACCCCTCCACTTT. Residues: CASSLQGGFNSPLHF.

This clonotype was observed many times. The chain recombines TRBV28 with TRBJ1-1, with D maybe TRBD1 (5 bases). V shed 6 bases and J shed 1 base, with 18 bases lying between them. The CDR3 is 16 residues long. CDR1 MDHEN and CDR2 SYDVKM come from the germline V gene. CDR3: CASSPTRGTENTEAFF. The CDR3 nucleotides are TGTGCCAGCAGCCCTACCCGCGGGACGGAGAACACTGAAGCTTTCTTT.

Worth noting for this clonotype: No conserved phenylalanine or tryptophan is present at the end of the CDR3, so a read error is the likely explanation. This sequence joins TRBV20-1 and TRBJ1-1; no reliable D call. The CDR3 runs 11 residues. Trimming pared 6 bases from V and 8 bases from J, leaving 13 bases between. The germline gives CDR1 DFQATT, CDR2 SNEGSKA (reference sequence). The CDR3 region is CSAWQSVEAFL. CDR3 DNA sequence: TGCAGTGCCTGGCAATCGGTGGAAGCTTTCCTT.

This clonotype was seen more than once but under ten times. This chain connects TRBV6-5 to TRBJ2-1; maybe TRBD1 (6 bases). TRBJ2-5 explains the end of the DNA better; the J call may be wrong. The CDR3 has 15 residues. Germline V CDR1 and CDR2: MNHEY, SVGAGI. The CDR3 protein is CASRTGTKVPETQYF. The CDR3 region has the DNA TGTGCCAGCAGAACCGGGACAAAAGTCCCAGAGACCCAGTACTTC.

This chain connects TRBV20-1 to TRBJ1-2, with D unclear. V lost 1 base and J lost 0, with 9 bases in between. The CDR3 extends over 14 amino acids. Germline-derived CDR1 and CDR2 are DFQATT and SNEGSKA (reference sequence). The CDR3 region is CSARVVGTNYGYTF. The CDR3 region has the DNA TGCAGTGCTAGAGTAGTAGGAACTAACTATGGCTACACCTTC.

The rearrangement links TRBV10-3 to TRBJ2-7; tentatively, D is TRBD1 or TRBD2 (5 bases each). CDR1 ENHRY and CDR2 SYGVKD come from the germline V gene. The CDR3 totals 12 residues. Trimming removed 5 bases from V and 12 bases from J, with 17 bases in between. CDR3 coding DNA: TGTGCCATCAGTATCGAGGGGCGCGCATGGTACTTC. This sequence encodes CAISIEGRAWYF.

The genes are TRBV5-1 and TRBJ2-1; 7 bases agree with TRBD1. V gave up 4 bases and J gave up 10 bases; unmatched junction bases: 11. Germline V gives CDR1 SGHRS, CDR2 YFSETQ. The CDR3 totals 14 residues. DNA of the CDR3: TGCGCCAGCAGCGGGGCGACAGGGTCGGGCGAGCAGTTCTTC. Protein sequence: CASSGATGSGEQFF.

This clonotype has more than one count but fewer than ten. The chain combines TRBV5-6 with TRBJ2-3; 10 bases line up with TRBD2. The germline gives CDR1 SGHDT, CDR2 YYEEEE. Trimming at V came to 2 bases and at J to 6 bases, leaving 9 bases not matched to a gene. The CDR3 runs 16 residues. CDR3 bases: TGTGCCAGCAGCTTAGGACTAGCGGACCCTCGGGATACGCAGTATTTT. This codes for CASSLGLADPRDTQYF.